This TCR beta chain was obtained from a study of human T cells and chemical hapten exposure. Turning to the study itself: Chiefly women, the patients showed alopecia areata, totalis or universalis.

Turning to this clonotype: Its antigen is as yet unknown.

TCRdb called the RACE reads again in MiXCR, with one record for every CDR3 protein. The sample has around 300,000 distinct CDR3 sequences, around 7.7% seen once; the top ten hold more than 0.95%. Time point meaning: pre-sensitization, week 0. Sample treatment: therapeutic diphenylcyclopropenone sensitization with weekly scalp DPC. Study findings and constraints: Controls had significantly fewer large CDR3 similarity clusters than were formed by expanded TCRs. Positive correlation was observed between PT1 expanded TCR counts and patch test score.

V dropped 0 bases and J dropped 8 bases, with 13 bases sitting between them. The germline V gene encodes CDR1 KGHDR and CDR2 SFDVKD. The CDR3 totals 15 residues. This receptor was taken from a young man with alopecia areata. Some clones in this sample may be carry-over from other donors' samples. Sequences were derived from whole blood, sampled in connection with sensitization to the hapten diphenylcyclopropenone (DPC). V and J are TRBV24-1 and TRBJ2-1, with TRBD1 as a possible D gene (5 bases). The CDR3 protein is CATSDLQDKKDEQFF. CDR3 bases: TGTGCCACCAGTGATTTGCAGGACAAAAAGGATGAGCAGTTCTTC.